This TCR beta chain was profiled in a study of OX40 agonist ivuxolimab in advanced cancers. CDR1 and CDR2 (germline): SQVTM, ANQGSEA. V was trimmed by 6 bases and J by 2 bases, leaving 7 bases between them. The CDR3 is made up of 11 amino acids. Collection of blood occurred at baseline, at cycle 4 day 1, and at cycle 7 day 1. Produced via immunoSEQ multiplex PCR; TCRdb's table is partial and in-frame only. The sample lists 20,000 to 30,000 clones; more than 70% were seen once. Broader study findings: Clonal expansion was seen in CD4+ and CD8+ blood T cells by week 6 at 0.1 to 3.0 mg/kg. Some nonresponders likewise displayed low normalized T-cell clonal expansion.

This clone has just a few counts. The antigen is not known. The sample consisted of CD4+ or CD8+ T cells sorted from blood, taken in a trial of the OX40 agonist ivuxolimab. This chain uses TRBV29-1 with TRBJ1-2; a weak D match, TRBD1 (5 bases). The origin of this receptor is an adult with an advanced solid tumor such as melanoma, head and neck, liver or kidney cancer. In DNA form, the CDR3 reads TGCAGCGTCCACAGGAACTATGGCTACACCTTC. Translated: CSVHRNYGYTF.